The source of this T cell receptor beta chain is a study of T-cell reconstitution after alpha-beta-depleted transplantation in children. Using unique molecular identifiers, the investigators prepared the TCRbeta library. TCRdb redid the calling of the PCR reads with MiXCR, one entry per CDR3 protein. This sample yields about 340,000 distinct CDR3 sequences, of which 10% are seen a single time; around 2.5% belongs to the top ten. This CDR3 comprises 19 residues. Germline V CDR1 and CDR2: DFQATT, SNEGSKA (reference sequence). V was cut by 5 bases and J by 5 bases, with 28 bases left in between. This clonotype has just a few counts.

The sample consisted of PBMCs from the stem cell graft donor, taken from the stem cell graft. The chain carries TRBV20-1 and TRBJ1-6, with D possibly being TRBD1 (5 bases). The clonotype originates from a human donor who donated a stem cell graft to a child with acute lymphoblastic leukemia. The CDR3 loop reads CSALEMGRGGTGNNSPLHF. The DNA of the CDR3 is TGCAGTGCTTTAGAGATGGGGCGAGGCGGGACGGGGAATAATTCACCCCTCCACTTT.